These T cell receptor beta chains were read from a single sample in a study of blood T cell repertoires in COVID-19. The table came from immunoSEQ multiplex PCR; TCRdb's copy has only in-frame clones and leaves some out. The sample has about 220,000 clones; approximately 80% are singletons. The source material was peripheral blood. The receptors were gathered from a man younger than 40 with active or convalescent COVID-19. Both conserved end residues are part of each CDR3. D genes are given only for firm matches. The size field is filled for only some rows; it gives once, few, many or a size class.

clone_size j_call d_call v_call cdr3_aa cdr3_nt
NA TRBJ2-1 NA TRBV2 CASSVLLALEQFF TGTGCCAGCAGTGTTCTCCTCGCGCTAGAGCAGTTCTTC
NA TRBJ2-2 NA TRBV19 CASSISGNTGELFF TGTGCCAGTAGTATAAGCGGGAACACCGGGGAGCTGTTTTTT
NA TRBJ2-1 NA TRBV28 CASSGRQPSSYNEQFF TGTGCCAGCAGTGGACGACAGCCGAGCTCCTACAATGAGCAGTTCTTC
NA TRBJ1-2 TRBD1 TRBV6-5 CASSYGRQGRGYTF TGTGCCAGCAGTTACGGACGACAGGGACGGGGCTACACCTTC
NA TRBJ2-7 NA TRBV13 CASSFSPTGTPSYEQYF TGTGCCAGCAGCTTCTCACCCACCGGGACACCTTCCTACGAGCAGTACTTC
NA TRBJ2-7 NA TRBV27 CASSFAGPYEQYF TGTGCCAGCAGTTTTGCAGGGCCTTACGAGCAGTACTTC
NA TRBJ2-7 NA TRBV4-1 CASSQVAGPYEQYF TGCGCCAGCAGCCAAGTGGCAGGGCCCTACGAGCAGTACTTC
NA TRBJ1-6 TRBD1 TRBV6-5 CASSQQGSSPLHF TGTGCCAGCAGTCAACAGGGGAGTTCACCCCTCCACTTT
NA TRBJ1-2 NA TRBV24-1 CATSDPQGDYTF TGTGCCACCAGTGACCCGCAAGGGGACTACACCTTC
once TRBJ1-1 NA TRBV7-2 CASSRLSGGNTEAFF TGTGCCAGCAGCCGTCTTTCCGGGGGGAACACTGAAGCTTTCTTT
NA TRBJ1-4 NA TRBV7-2 CASSPDRSHEKLFF TGTGCCAGCAGCCCCGACAGGAGCCATGAAAAACTGTTTTTT
once TRBJ1-1 NA TRBV27 CASSLGGWSEAFF TGTGCCAGCAGTTTAGGGGGCTGGTCTGAAGCTTTCTTT
NA TRBJ2-3 TRBD2 TRBV6-6 CASSPSGGTDTQYF TGTGCCAGCAGTCCTAGCGGGGGCACAGATACGCAGTATTTT